These 17 T cell receptor beta chains were sequenced from one sample in a study of glioma-infiltrating T cells after dendritic cell vaccination. TCRdb's copy holds only in-frame clones and misses some; the assay was immunoSEQ multiplex PCR. In the table there are about 100,000 clones, approximately 80% of which are singletons. The sequences come from blood, collected before dendritic cell vaccination. The receptor source for this set is a human donor with glioblastoma.

This clone has more than one count but fewer than ten. The chain combines TRBV2 with TRBJ1-4; a possible D gene is TRBD1 (6 bases). Per germline, CDR1 SNHLY and CDR2 FYNNEI. The CDR3 length is 16 residues. V was cut by 8 bases and J by 0 bases, with 16 bases left in between. Here the CDR3 DNA reads TGTGCCAGCTTTAGACAGGTGTTTGCAACTAATGAAAAACTGTTTTTT. Amino acids: CASFRQVFATNEKLFF. Drawing the rest from reference TRBV2 and TRBJ1-4, the complete variable domain is EPEVTQTPSHQVTQMGQEVILRCVPISNHLYFYWYRQILGQKVEFLVSFYNNEISEKSEIFDDQFSVERPDGSNFTLKIRSTKLEDSAMYFCASFRQVFATNEKLFFGSGTQLSVL.

The chain recombines TRBV28 with TRBJ2-7; 9 bases are a match to TRBD2. This CDR3 region has 15 residues. Germline V CDR1 and CDR2: MDHEN, SYDVKM. V lost 3 bases and J lost 4; bases outside the gene matches: 7. The CDR3 coding sequence is TGTGCCAGCAGTTTCCCTAGCGGGAAAAATTACGAGCAGTACTTC. This gives the protein CASSFPSGKNYEQYF.

This chain uses TRBV5-1 with TRBJ2-3, with D perhaps TRBD2 (5 bases). The length of the CDR3 is 16 residues. Germline CDR1 and CDR2: SGHRS and YFSETQ. V was pared by 0 bases and J by 1 base, with 12 bases between. CDR3 bases: TGCGCCAGCAGCTTGGGCCGCAGCGGACGCACAGATACGCAGTATTTT. Translated, it gives CASSLGRSGRTDTQYF.

This sequence joins TRBV30 and TRBJ2-1; D gene unclear. Germline V CDR1 and CDR2: GTSNPN, SVGIG (reference sequence). Trimming took 2 bases from V and 0 from J, leaving 14 bases between them. The CDR3 runs 16 residues. The CDR3 nucleotides read TGTGCCTGGAGTCACCCATTTAGCTACTCCTACAATGAGCAGTTCTTC. Its protein is CAWSHPFSYSYNEQFF. Using reference TRBV30 and TRBJ2-1 for the parts outside the CDR3, the full variable domain is SQTIHQWPATLVQPVGSPLSLECTVEGTSNPNLYWYRQAAGRGLQLLFYSVGIGQISSEVPQNLSASRPQDRQFILSSKKLLLSDSGFYLCAWSHPFSYSYNEQFFGPGTRLTVL.

As concerns this clone: The same CDR3 is also encoded by other DNA sequences in this sample. The CDR3, as DNA: TGTGCCAGCAGTTTCCACCCCCAGGGCGCTGAAGCTTTCTTT. This codes for CASSFHPQGAEAFF. This sequence joins TRBV27 and TRBJ1-1; D perhaps matches TRBD1 (5 bases). The germline V gene has CDR1 MNHEY and CDR2 SMNVEV (reference sequence). The CDR3 totals 14 residues. The V end lost 3 bases, the J end lost 6 bases, and 14 bases lay between the germline ends.

This clone was observed a few times. The chain combines TRBV5-1 with TRBJ2-5; 11 nucleotides match TRBD2. Germline V CDR1 and CDR2: SGHRS, YFSETQ. J was trimmed by 5 bases and V by 4 bases; bases with no gene match: 7. This CDR3 spans 15 amino acids. This CDR3 is CASSALAGGPETQYF. The CDR3 DNA reads TGCGCCAGCAGCGCGTTAGCGGGGGGGCCGGAGACCCAGTACTTC.

This chain joins TRBV5-1 and TRBJ2-1; 7 bases are a match to TRBD1. The CDR3 sequence is 16 residues long. The V segment lost 0 bases and the J segment 4 bases; nucleotides outside the gene matches: 7. The germline gives CDR1 SGHRS, CDR2 YFSETQ. The CDR3 spells CASSLEPGQTYNEQFF. The CDR3 DNA follows: TGCGCCAGCAGCTTGGAACCGGGACAGACGTACAATGAGCAGTTCTTC.

The rearrangement links TRBV5-5 to TRBJ1-5, with 9 bases lining up with TRBD1. The germline gives CDR1 SGHKS, CDR2 YYEKEE (reference sequence). This CDR3 contains 14 residues. The J segment lost 7 bases and the V segment lost 0 bases, leaving 2 bases of the junction unmatched. The CDR3 region is CASSLVGQGQPQHF. CDR3 coding DNA: TGTGCCAGCAGCTTGGTGGGACAGGGCCAGCCCCAGCATTTT.

This clone was observed a few times. The rearrangement uses TRBV19 and TRBJ2-7, with 9 bases fitting TRBD1. Unmatched junction bases numbered 5, after V lost 3 bases and J lost 2 bases. This CDR3 has 15 residues. The germline V gene encodes CDR1 LNHDA and CDR2 SQIVND (reference sequence). CDR3 sequence reads: CASSISGTGPYEQYF. CDR3 DNA sequence: TGTGCCAGTAGTATCTCCGGGACAGGGCCCTACGAGCAGTACTTC.

This clone appeared once. V is TRBV7-9 and J is TRBJ2-7; tentatively, D is TRBD2 (5 bases). Trimming cost V 1 base and J 2 bases, with 15 bases left between them. The CDR3 is 16 amino acids. The V gene's germline CDR1 is SEHNR and CDR2 FQNEAQ (reference sequence). The CDR3 here is CASSLGSGPRTYEQYF. Here the CDR3 DNA reads TGTGCCAGCAGCTTAGGAAGCGGCCCGAGGACCTACGAGCAGTACTTC.

For this clone: This CDR3 is also generated by other DNA sequences in the sample. The chain carries TRBV5-1 and TRBJ1-1, with D perhaps matching TRBD1 (5 bases). The CDR3 is 15 residues long. Germline values: CDR1 SGHRS, CDR2 YFSETQ. The V gene lost 0 bases and the J gene lost 1 base, with 10 bases spanning the gap. CDR3: CASSLVGGGNTEAFF. The CDR3 DNA is TGCGCCAGCAGCTTGGTGGGGGGTGGGAACACTGAAGCTTTCTTT. The variable domain in full, completed from reference TRBV5-1 and TRBJ1-1, reads KAGVTQTPRYLIKTRGQQVTLSCSPISGHRSVSWYQQTPGQGLQFLFEYFSETQRNKGNFPGRFSGRQFSNSRSEMNVSTLELGDSALYLCASSLVGGGNTEAFFGQGTRLTVV.

The chain has TRBV11-1 and TRBJ2-7; unclear D gene. The CDR3 has 14 amino acids. CDR1 is SGHAT, CDR2 FQDESV, per germline (reference sequence). The V end lost 3 bases, the J end lost 6 bases, and 15 bases lay between the germline ends. CDR3: CASSFMGSIREQYF. As DNA, the CDR3 is TGTGCCAGCAGCTTTATGGGCAGTATTCGCGAGCAGTACTTC.

The chain employs TRBV2 and TRBJ2-4; D might be TRBD2 (6 bases). The CDR3 contains 14 residues. Germline CDR1 reads SNHLY; CDR2 reads FYNNEI. V lost 7 bases and J lost 7, with 17 bases in between. For the CDR3, the DNA is TGTGCCAGCACCGCCTCGTCGGGAGTCAACATTCAGTACTTC. It encodes CASTASSGVNIQYF. The entire variable domain, with the rest obtained from reference TRBV2 and TRBJ2-4, is as follows: EPEVTQTPSHQVTQMGQEVILRCVPISNHLYFYWYRQILGQKVEFLVSFYNNEISEKSEIFDDQFSVERPDGSNFTLKIRSTKLEDSAMYFCASTASSGVNIQYFGAGTRLSVL.

The V gene is TRBV5-1, the J gene TRBJ2-7; 8 bases line up with TRBD2. Germline V gives CDR1 SGHRS, CDR2 YFSETQ. This CDR3 has 14 amino acids. The V and J ends lost 4 bases and 10 bases, in that order; junction bases with no gene match: 13. The CDR3 DNA sequence: TGCGCCAGCAGCCCGGGACTAGAGAGGCCCCTCCAGTACTTC. Protein product: CASSPGLERPLQYF.

This clone has just one count. V usage is TRBV11-2 and J usage is TRBJ1-1; D ambiguous. V lost 2 bases and J 3 bases, leaving 7 bases between the germline ends. CDR3 size: 13 residues. The germline V gene has CDR1 SGHAT and CDR2 FQNNGV. The CDR3 region has the DNA TGTGCCAGCAGCTTAACCGAGGACACTGAAGCTTTCTTT. Amino acids: CASSLTEDTEAFF.

The chain uses TRBV19 and TRBJ2-7; weak D call: TRBD1 (7 bases). Germline V gene data show CDR1 as LNHDA and CDR2 as SQIVND (reference sequence). Trimming took 3 bases from V and 0 from J, leaving 15 bases between them. The CDR3 loop spans 16 amino acids. This CDR3 is CASSISRGASSYEQYF. The CDR3 nucleotides read TGTGCCAGTAGTATTTCCAGGGGGGCGAGCTCCTACGAGCAGTACTTC.

This clone was counted once. The V and J genes are TRBV9 and TRBJ1-5; 7 bases map to TRBD1. V lost 4 bases to trimming and J lost 6 bases; unmatched junction nucleotides: 7. CDR3 length equals 14 residues. Germline lookup yields CDR1 SGDLS and CDR2 YYNGEE. CDR3 sequence reads: CASSPTGAAQPQHF. CDR3 bases: TGTGCCAGCAGCCCCACAGGGGCAGCTCAGCCCCAGCATTTT.